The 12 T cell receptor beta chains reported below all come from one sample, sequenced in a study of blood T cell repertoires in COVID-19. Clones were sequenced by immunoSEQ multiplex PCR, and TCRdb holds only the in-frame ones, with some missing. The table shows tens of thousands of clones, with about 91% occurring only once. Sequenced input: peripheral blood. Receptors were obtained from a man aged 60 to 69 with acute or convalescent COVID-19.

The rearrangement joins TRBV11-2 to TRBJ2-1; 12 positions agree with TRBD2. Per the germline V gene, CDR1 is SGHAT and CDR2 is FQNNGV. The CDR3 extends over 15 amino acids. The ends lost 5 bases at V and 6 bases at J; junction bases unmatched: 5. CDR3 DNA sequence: TGTGCCAGCAGCGGCCTAGCGGGAGGGCCCAATGAGCAGTTCTTC. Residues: CASSGLAGGPNEQFF.

In DNA form, the CDR3 reads TGCGCCAGCAGTCAATCGTTGGGACTCACCTACGAGCAGTACTTC. It specifies CASSQSLGLTYEQYF. This rearrangement joins TRBV23-1 to TRBJ2-7, with D maybe TRBD2 (6 bases). Being an ORF, TRBV23-1 has a function that is uncertain. Trimming took 0 bases from V and 2 from J, leaving 11 bases between them. The CDR3 is made up of 15 amino acids.

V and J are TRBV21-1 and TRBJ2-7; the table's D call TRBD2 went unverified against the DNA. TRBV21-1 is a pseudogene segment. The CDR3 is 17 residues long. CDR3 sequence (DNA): TGTGCCAGCAGCAAAGAGGGAGCTAGCGGGAGCTCCTACGAGCAGTACTTC. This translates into CASSKEGASGSSYEQYF.

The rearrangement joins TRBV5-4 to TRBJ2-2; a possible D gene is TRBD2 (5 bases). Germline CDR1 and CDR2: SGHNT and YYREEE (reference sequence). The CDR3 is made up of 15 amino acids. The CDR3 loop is CAAGLPGTVPGELFF. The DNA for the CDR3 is TGTGCGGCGGGTTTACCGGGAACGGTCCCCGGGGAGCTGTTTTTT.

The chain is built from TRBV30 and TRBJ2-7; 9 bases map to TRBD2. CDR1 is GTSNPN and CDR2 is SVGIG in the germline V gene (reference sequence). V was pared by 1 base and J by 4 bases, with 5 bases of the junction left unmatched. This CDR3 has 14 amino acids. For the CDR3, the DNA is TGTGCCTGGAGTGCCGAGCTAGCGGGGTACGAGCAGTACTTC. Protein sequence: CAWSAELAGYEQYF.

The CDR3, as DNA: TGTGCCAGCAGTGATAGGGGGTGGACCGGGGAGCTGTTTTTT. Translation: CASSDRGWTGELFF. The chain uses TRBV6-1 and TRBJ2-2; tentative D call: TRBD1 (6 bases). The germline V gene encodes CDR1 MNHNS and CDR2 SASEGT. This CDR3 region has 14 residues. With 3 bases removed from V and 5 bases from J, the gap between germline ends came to 10 bases.

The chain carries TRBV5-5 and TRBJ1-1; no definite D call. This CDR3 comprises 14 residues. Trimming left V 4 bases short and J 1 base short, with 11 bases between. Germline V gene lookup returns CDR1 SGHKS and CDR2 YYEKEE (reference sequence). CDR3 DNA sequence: TGTGCCAGCAGCCTCAGGCTCACGAACACTGAAGCTTTCTTT. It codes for CASSLRLTNTEAFF. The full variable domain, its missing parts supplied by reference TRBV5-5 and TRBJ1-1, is DAGVTQSPTHLIKTRGQQVTLRCSPISGHKSVSWYQQVLGQGPQFIFQYYEKEERGRGNFPDRFSARQFPNYSSELNVNALLLGDSALYLCASSLRLTNTEAFFGQGTRLTVV.

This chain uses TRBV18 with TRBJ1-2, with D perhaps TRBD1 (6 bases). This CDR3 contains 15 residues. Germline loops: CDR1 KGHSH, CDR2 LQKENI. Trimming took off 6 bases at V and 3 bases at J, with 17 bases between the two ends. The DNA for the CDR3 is TGTGCCAGCTCGCCCGGGGGGGCTAGGCACTATGGCTACACCTTC. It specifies CASSPGGARHYGYTF.

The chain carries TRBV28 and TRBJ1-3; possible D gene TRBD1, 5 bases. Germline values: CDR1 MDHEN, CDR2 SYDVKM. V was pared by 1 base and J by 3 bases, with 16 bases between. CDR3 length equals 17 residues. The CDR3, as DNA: TGTGCCAGCAGTTTATCTGTTGGAGGGGCAGGTGGAAACACCATATATTTT. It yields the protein CASSLSVGGAGGNTIYF.

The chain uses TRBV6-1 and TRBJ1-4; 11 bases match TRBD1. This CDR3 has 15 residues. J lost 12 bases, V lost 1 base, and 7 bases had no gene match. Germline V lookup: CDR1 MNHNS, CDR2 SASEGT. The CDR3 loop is CASSEGGMDRGQLFF. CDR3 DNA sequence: TGTGCCAGCAGTGAAGGGGGAATGGACAGGGGGCAACTGTTTTTT.

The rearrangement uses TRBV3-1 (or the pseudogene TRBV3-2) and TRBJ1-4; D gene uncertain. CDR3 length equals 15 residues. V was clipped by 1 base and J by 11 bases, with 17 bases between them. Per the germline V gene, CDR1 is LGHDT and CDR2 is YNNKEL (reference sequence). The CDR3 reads CASSQGEGAGRKLFF. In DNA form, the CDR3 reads TGTGCCAGCAGCCAAGGGGAGGGCGCCGGTCGGAAACTGTTTTTT.

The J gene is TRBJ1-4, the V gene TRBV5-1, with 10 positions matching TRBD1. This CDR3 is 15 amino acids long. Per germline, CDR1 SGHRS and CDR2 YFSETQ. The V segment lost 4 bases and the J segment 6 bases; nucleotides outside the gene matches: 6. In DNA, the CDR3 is TGCGCCAGCAGCAGTGACAGGGGGCGCGATGAAAAACTGTTTTTT. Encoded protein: CASSSDRGRDEKLFF.